The 2 T cell receptor beta chains given below trace back to one sample, sequenced in a study of T-cell reconstitution after alpha-beta-depleted transplantation in children. TCRbeta library construction was performed incorporating unique molecular identifiers. One entry per CDR3 protein results from TCRdb running MiXCR on the PCR reads. The data contain about 280,000 distinct CDR3 sequences, about 9.9% of them seen just once; the ten biggest clones take up 23%. The specimen was peripheral blood, collected 180 days after TCRalphabeta/CD19-depleted stem cell transplant. These receptors all come from a male patient between 2 and 9 years old who had a stem cell transplant for chronic granulomatous disease, so the T cells may come from the graft donor.

Only one count was recorded for this clonotype. This may come from a read error, since a much larger clone is one base off. V and J are TRBV3-1 and TRBJ2-3; D gene unclear. CDR3 size: 14 residues. The germline V gene has CDR1 LGHDT and CDR2 YNNKEL (reference sequence). The CDR3 here is CAGSPSTSLPVRDF. In DNA form, the CDR3 reads TGTGCCGGCAGCCCATCAACATCCCTCCCGGTAAGGGATTTT.

This clonotype was recorded many times. CDR3 region: CSASTTGGHTDTQYF. In DNA, the CDR3 is TGCAGTGCTAGCACAACTGGCGGCCACACAGATACGCAGTATTTT. This sequence joins TRBV20-1 and TRBJ2-3; no reliable D call. The V gene lost 3 bases and the J gene lost 2 bases, with 15 bases spanning the gap. This CDR3 comprises 15 residues. Germline V gene lookup returns CDR1 DFQATT and CDR2 SNEGSKA (reference sequence).